This passage covers 21 T cell receptor beta chains from one sample sequenced in a study of cytomegalovirus exposure and HLA in healthy donors. Primers included in the PCR were 60 Vbeta and 13 Jbeta primers. The protocol was immunoSEQ multiplex PCR, while the TCRdb copy is restricted to in-frame clones and leaves out a portion. The repertoire consists of about 160,000 clones, with 70% to 90% occurring once and the leading ten covering about 0.9%. The sequencing sample was made of PBMCs. All receptors come from a woman aged 25 to 45 in good health and CMV-seronegative.

V and J are TRBV18 and TRBJ1-6; tentative D call: TRBD1 (6 bases). The CDR3 has 14 amino acids. Per germline, CDR1 KGHSH and CDR2 LQKENI. Trimming took 1 base from V and 7 from J, leaving 8 bases between them. The CDR3 region has the DNA TGTGCCAGCTCACCACGGCAGGGGAATTCACCCCTCCACTTT. Translation gives CASSPRQGNSPLHF.

The genes are TRBV5-1 and TRBJ2-1, with D perhaps matching TRBD2 (5 bases). Trimming shortened V by 4 bases and J by 4 bases, and 15 bases separated the two germline ends. Germline V gives CDR1 SGHRS, CDR2 YFSETQ. The length of the CDR3 is 15 residues. CDR3 nucleotide sequence: TGCGCCAGCAGCCCCAGTGGAGGATCTTACAATGAGCAGTTCTTC. Translation gives CASSPSGGSYNEQFF. Variable domain in full (rest from reference TRBV5-1 and TRBJ2-1): KAGVTQTPRYLIKTRGQQVTLSCSPISGHRSVSWYQQTPGQGLQFLFEYFSETQRNKGNFPGRFSGRQFSNSRSEMNVSTLELGDSALYLCASSPSGGSYNEQFFGPGTRLTVL.

CDR3 protein: CASSLSVYEQYF. The CDR3 DNA reads as TGTGCCAGCAGCTTGTCTGTTTACGAGCAGTACTTC. The V gene is TRBV5-6, the J gene TRBJ2-5; the D is unclear. The DNA end is more similar to TRBJ2-7, so the J call may be wrong. The CDR3 has 12 residues. Germline CDR1 is SGHDT and CDR2 is YYEEEE.

This chain joins TRBV5-1 and TRBJ2-7; D is unclear. The CDR3 is made up of 12 amino acids. With 0 bases removed from V and 2 bases from J, the gap between germline ends came to 3 bases. Germline CDR1 SGHRS, CDR2 YFSETQ. For the CDR3, the DNA is TGCGCCAGCAGCTTGGACACCTACGAGCAGTACTTC. It is translated as CASSLDTYEQYF.

The rearrangement links TRBV28 to TRBJ2-5; TRBD1 agrees at 7 bases. Germline CDR1 is MDHEN and CDR2 is SYDVKM. After removal of 7 bases from V and 7 bases from J, the junction contained 12 bases not matched to a gene. The CDR3 runs to 14 residues. The CDR3, as DNA: TGTGCCAGCACCCGGAGCCCGGCAGGGGGGACCCAGTACTTC. Protein sequence: CASTRSPAGGTQYF.

The chain joins TRBV18 to TRBJ2-5; 9 bases agree with TRBD2. The CDR3 is 16 residues long. The ends lost 0 bases at V and 2 bases at J; junction bases unmatched: 4. Germline CDR1 KGHSH, CDR2 LQKENI. CDR3 sequence reads: CASSPPRLAGQETQYF. The DNA for the CDR3 is TGTGCCAGCTCACCACCAAGGCTAGCGGGGCAAGAGACCCAGTACTTC.

The chain combines TRBV30 with TRBJ1-5; the D is unclear. The germline V and J ends were trimmed by 1 base and 0 bases, with 4 bases remaining between them. CDR1 and CDR2 (germline): GTSNPN, SVGIG (reference sequence). The CDR3 has 13 residues. CDR3 DNA: TGTGCCTGGAGTGACGGTAGCAATCAGCCCCAGCATTTT. Protein sequence: CAWSDGSNQPQHF.

The CDR3 sequence is CASSTSGNYEQYF. CDR3 nucleotide sequence: TGTGCCAGTAGTACTAGCGGGAACTACGAGCAGTACTTC. The chain is built from TRBV19 and TRBJ2-7; TRBD2 aligns across 9 bases. The germline CDR1 and CDR2 sequences are LNHDA and SQIVND (reference sequence). J was trimmed by 3 bases and V by 4 bases; bases with no gene match: 1. The CDR3 length is 13 residues.

CDR3 coding DNA: TGTGCCAGCAGCTTAGCAGGGCGCGATCCTAGGGGGTATGGCTACACCTTC. Amino acids: CASSLAGRDPRGYGYTF. The chain carries TRBV7-2 and TRBJ1-2, with D perhaps matching TRBD1 (6 bases). Germline assignment: CDR1 SGHTA and CDR2 FQGNSA. The CDR3 length is 17 residues. Trimming shortened V by 0 bases and J by 5 bases, and 19 bases separated the two germline ends.

Points on this clone: The junction shows a germline mismatch at one end, possibly a read error. V and J are TRBV4-3 and TRBJ2-7; TRBD2 matches 15 bases. The CDR3 spans 16 residues. Germline V gives CDR1 LGHNA, CDR2 YSLEER. The CDR3 nucleotides are TGCGCCAGCAGTGTGGGACTAGCGGGGGGCCTCTACGGGCAGTACTTC. Residues: CASSVGLAGGLYGQYF.

This chain uses TRBV28 with TRBJ2-3; D remains ambiguous. CDR1 is MDHEN, CDR2 SYDVKM, per germline. The CDR3 contains 16 residues. Trimming pared 2 bases from V and 8 bases from J, leaving 20 bases between. For the CDR3, the DNA is TGTGCCAGCAGTTTAGGATCAACCGCAGGAACCGGTACGCAGTATTTT. Amino acids: CASSLGSTAGTGTQYF.

The rearrangement uses TRBV7-3 and TRBJ2-6, with unresolved D. V dropped 5 bases and J dropped 0 bases, with 8 bases sitting between them. Germline loops: CDR1 SGHTA, CDR2 FQGTGA. The CDR3 has 15 amino acids. CDR3 loop: CASSRELSGANVLTF. CDR3 sequence (DNA): TGTGCCAGCAGCCGCGAACTCTCTGGGGCCAACGTCCTGACTTTC.

V usage is TRBV19 and J usage is TRBJ2-2; D perhaps matches TRBD1 (6 bases). Germline assignment: CDR1 LNHDA and CDR2 SQIVND (reference sequence). The CDR3 spans 15 residues. Trimming stripped 3 bases from V and 5 bases from J, with 13 bases between. The CDR3 DNA reads as TGTGCCAGTAGTATCGTCCAGGGGATTACCGGGGAGCTGTTTTTT. Translating gives CASSIVQGITGELFF.

Worth noting for this clone: A read error may account for a junction end that differs from germline. V is TRBV6-1 and J is TRBJ1-2; D possibly corresponds to TRBD1 (5 bases). Germline lookup yields CDR1 MNHNS and CDR2 SASEGT. CDR3 size: 15 residues. The CDR3 region is CASSEARQSPYGYTF. The CDR3 nucleotides are TGTGCCAGCAGCGAAGCTAGACAGTCTCCCTATGGCTACACCTTC.

The chain couples TRBV19 to TRBJ1-2; the D gene is possibly TRBD1 (6 bases). V shed 7 bases and J shed 2 bases, with 17 bases lying between them. This CDR3 comprises 15 residues. The V gene's germline CDR1 is LNHDA and CDR2 SQIVND (reference sequence). The CDR3 loop is CASTIGTLFNYGYTF. DNA of the CDR3: TGTGCCAGTACCATCGGGACACTATTCAACTATGGCTACACCTTC.

The count of this clone is one. The chain employs TRBV7-2 and TRBJ2-5; TRBD1 might be the D (5 bases). The CDR3 sequence is 15 residues long. CDR1 SGHTA and CDR2 FQGNSA come from the germline V gene. The V end was cut by 1 base, the J end by 2 bases, with 11 bases between. The CDR3 sequence: CASSLDPRVQETQYF. The CDR3 bases are TGTGCCAGCAGCTTAGACCCCAGGGTACAAGAGACCCAGTACTTC. The variable domain in full, completed from reference TRBV7-2 and TRBJ2-5, reads GAGVSQSPSNKVTEKGKDVELRCDPISGHTALYWYRQSLGQGLEFLIYFQGNSAPDKSGLPSDRFSAERTGGSVSTLTIQRTQQEDSAVYLCASSLDPRVQETQYFGPGTRLLVL.

This chain links TRBV28 with TRBJ1-4; 8 bases are a match to TRBD1. Germline lookup yields CDR1 MDHEN and CDR2 SYDVKM. J gave up 3 bases and V 5 bases, and 2 bases lay outside the gene matches. The CDR3 extends over 14 amino acids. This chain's CDR3 is CASSKTGANEKLFF. The CDR3 DNA is TGTGCCAGCAGTAAGACAGGGGCTAATGAAAAACTGTTTTTT.

V usage is TRBV5-1 and J usage is TRBJ2-1; 8 bases fit TRBD2. CDR3 size: 16 residues. The germline CDR1 and CDR2 sequences are SGHRS and YFSETQ. V shed 0 bases, J shed 6 bases, and the junction held 8 bases outside the gene matches. The CDR3 loop reads CASSLAFREGVNEQFF. CDR3 coding DNA: TGCGCCAGCAGCTTGGCCTTTCGGGAGGGGGTCAATGAGCAGTTCTTC.

The rearrangement joins TRBV5-4 to TRBJ1-4, with TRBD1 as a possible D gene (6 bases). This CDR3 contains 16 residues. V lost 0 bases and J 8 bases, leaving 17 bases between the germline ends. Germline CDR1 SGHNT, CDR2 YYREEE (reference sequence). CDR3 in amino acids: CASSLDPRGGKEKLFF. The CDR3 bases are TGTGCCAGCAGCTTGGACCCACGAGGGGGAAAAGAAAAACTGTTTTTT.

The V call is TRBV5-1, the J call TRBJ1-1; D is possibly TRBD1 (6 bases). This CDR3 has 15 amino acids. CDR1 is SGHRS, CDR2 YFSETQ, per germline. V was pared by 1 base and J by 5 bases, with 15 bases between. CDR3 in DNA: TGCGCCAGCAGCTTGTCCACAGGGTATCGGACTGAAGCTTTCTTT. Its protein is CASSLSTGYRTEAFF.

The rearrangement joins TRBV9 to TRBJ1-2; 7 nucleotides line up with TRBD1. The CDR3 is 15 residues long. The germline CDR1 and CDR2 sequences are SGDLS and YYNGEE. V trimming: 3 bases; J trimming: 5 bases; junction bases outside the gene matches: 10. Written as DNA, the CDR3 is TGTGCCAGCAGCGCCGGACAGGCATTTGGGTATGGCTACACCTTC. This codes for CASSAGQAFGYGYTF.